Below, one T cell receptor beta chain is given with its context. Antigen: not known. cDNA serving as the sequencing template came from extracted, reverse transcribed RNA. Data came from immunoSEQ multiplex PCR; TCRdb stores just in-frame clones and leaves some out. The data show 150,000 to 200,000 clones, over 50% seen once. Trimming pared 1 base from V and 8 bases from J, leaving 17 bases between. CDR3 size: 14 residues. Germline V CDR1 and CDR2: SQVTM, ANQGSEA. The data derive from a study of CD8+ T cells in alopecia areata. General study findings and limits: For lesional scalp, especially alopecia totalis/universalis, clonality was higher than in normal scalp. There were also resident alphabeta T cells of normal skin sequenced in scalp samples.

The input for sequencing was CD4+ T cells sorted from blood, taken at week 0. The rearrangement links TRBV29-1 to TRBJ1-2; D might be TRBD1 (6 bases). The clonotype was recovered from a human donor with alopecia areata. The CDR3 DNA is TGCAGCGTTGAAGGGCGGACTGGCAGGGGCGGCTACACCTTC. Translated, it gives CSVEGRTGRGGYTF. The full variable domain, with the rest looked up from reference TRBV29-1 and TRBJ1-2, is SAVISQKPSRDICQRGTSLTIQCQVDSQVTMMFWYRQQPGQSLTLIATANQGSEATYESGFVIDKFPISRPNLTFSTLTVSNMSPEDSSIYLCSVEGRTGRGGYTFGSGTRLTVV.